This T cell receptor (beta chain) came from a study of cytomegalovirus exposure and HLA in healthy donors. Study-wide results and limits: Sequencing artifact likely explains a cluster of highly shared sequence variants.

This PCR relied on a set of 60 Vbeta primers and 13 Jbeta primers. Generated by immunoSEQ multiplex PCR, the TCRdb table keeps only in-frame clones and is missing some. The table lists under 200,000 clones, approximately 12% of them singletons. This clone was counted between two and nine times. What it binds is not known. The CDR3 runs 15 residues. Germline CDR1 and CDR2: SGHTA and FQGNSA. V shed 5 bases, J shed 9 bases, and the junction held 11 bases outside the gene matches. Sequenced input: PBMCs. This receptor was obtained from a man aged 45 to 65 in good health and CMV-seropositive. The chain has TRBV7-2 and TRBJ2-3; 10 bases are shared with TRBD2. CDR3 DNA: TGTGCCAGCAGCCCCGGGGGGAGCGGGGGGGGGACGCAGTATTTT. This encodes CASSPGGSGGGTQYF.